This TCR beta chain originates from a study of spatial heterogeneity in lung cancer. The time point was: sample taken at primary tumor resection. The sequenced material consisted of unsorted whole RNA from tumor, nontumor lung or frozen PBMC. Study-level points and caveats: Resection saw ubiquitous expanded tumor TCRs appear in blood more than follow-up did.

Using its own MiXCR run on the 5' RACE reads, TCRdb lists one record per CDR3 protein. The data contain roughly 25,000 distinct CDR3 sequences, roughly 13% of them seen just once; the ten biggest clones take up roughly 26%. About this clonotype: Its cognate antigen is unknown.

This TCR came from a female donor with early-stage non-small cell lung cancer. Material: PBMCs, obtained at surgery.

As DNA, the CDR3 is TGTGCCAGCAGCTTACTAGGGGTCAATTCACCCCTCCACTTT. Encoded protein: CASSLLGVNSPLHF. The rearrangement joins TRBV7-3 to TRBJ1-6; tentative D call: TRBD1 (5 bases). Germline loops: CDR1 SGHTA, CDR2 FQGTGA. The CDR3 runs 14 residues. The V gene lost 2 bases and the J gene lost 7 bases, with 9 bases spanning the gap.